These T cell receptor beta chains were read from a single sample in a study of cytomegalovirus exposure and HLA in healthy donors. Produced via immunoSEQ multiplex PCR; TCRdb's table is partial and in-frame only. The sample holds 150,000 to 200,000 clones, about 80% seen once. Sequenced: PBMCs. The receptors were gathered from a woman in her thirties or forties in good health and CMV-seronegative. CDR3s include the opening cysteine and the closing phenylalanine or tryptophan.

j_call: TRBJ1-1; v_call: TRBV6-5; cdr3_aa: CASSFRGTGTEAFF
j_call: TRBJ1-2; v_call: TRBV7-2; cdr3_aa: CASSLGQDLYGYTF
j_call: TRBJ1-2; v_call: TRBV2; cdr3_aa: CASRELDGGFYTF
j_call: TRBJ2-2; v_call: TRBV12-2; cdr3_aa: CASRLQPFWEVYTGELFF
j_call: TRBJ2-3; v_call: TRBV5-1; cdr3_aa: CASSLNSGSRGTDTQYF
j_call: TRBJ1-5; v_call: TRBV5-1; cdr3_aa: CASSLEPGEGQPQHF
j_call: TRBJ2-1; v_call: TRBV6-1; cdr3_aa: CASSDSLAGNEQFF
j_call: TRBJ2-1; v_call: TRBV6-4; cdr3_aa: CASSDQRESYNEQFF
j_call: TRBJ2-5; v_call: TRBV5-1; cdr3_aa: CASRGLAGNQETQYF
j_call: TRBJ2-7; v_call: TRBV5-1; cdr3_aa: CASSFDQGSSYEQYF
j_call: TRBJ1-1; v_call: TRBV7-9; cdr3_aa: CASSLGDRGLVTEAFF
j_call: TRBJ2-2; v_call: TRBV19; cdr3_aa: CASNSPGRVAGELFF
j_call: TRBJ2-7; v_call: TRBV4-2; cdr3_aa: CASSQEVLAGRSYEQYF
j_call: TRBJ1-1; v_call: TRBV20-1; cdr3_aa: CSAPKTSWEIF
j_call: TRBJ2-7; v_call: TRBV5-1; cdr3_aa: CASSHGVGSEQYF
j_call: TRBJ1-2; v_call: TRBV11-2; cdr3_aa: CASSPPGGASNYGYTF
j_call: TRBJ2-1; v_call: TRBV6-5; cdr3_aa: CASDPPPSSYNEQFF
j_call: TRBJ1-5; v_call: TRBV27; cdr3_aa: CASSPFSTFSNQPQHF
j_call: TRBJ2-5; v_call: TRBV6-1; cdr3_aa: CASSEWPDPLRGTQYF
j_call: TRBJ1-1; v_call: TRBV10-3; cdr3_aa: CAISESWGRGGSTEAFF
j_call: -; v_call: TRBV13; cdr3_aa: CASSLAGGKNEQYF
j_call: TRBJ2-1; v_call: TRBV6-5; cdr3_aa: CASRNPGQGNNEQFF